This T cell receptor beta chain originates from a study of identical twins. Study-level points and caveats: Compared with models, monozygotic twins showed more out-of-frame TCR alpha sharing. Findings depended on cross-sectional statistics rather than tracking the same donors. Alpha sequences that were out-of-frame and twin-shared showed an excess of low generation probability. Whereas memory repertoires showed no such difference, abundant cord blood beta clonotypes carried fewer insertions.

TCRdb processed the 5' RACE reads anew with MiXCR; each CDR3 protein has one entry. The profile covers about 250,000 distinct CDR3 sequences, with around 8.8% appearing a single time and less than 4% taken by the ten largest. In germline, CDR1 is KGHSH, CDR2 LQKENI. The CDR3 is made up of 18 amino acids. V was clipped by 2 bases and J by 0 bases; unmatched bases: 11. Concerning this clonotype: Antigen: not known.

This same sample was also part of a study on yellow fever vaccine responses in identical twins.

The chain uses TRBV18 and TRBJ2-3; the match to TRBD2 covers 7 bases. Sequenced: CD8+ T cells sorted from blood. The receptor's source is a woman aged 18-29 years in good health. Written as DNA, the CDR3 is TGTGCCAGCTCACCAGTCCGGCTAGCGGTCCCTAGCACAGATACGCAGTATTTT. Translated, it gives CASSPVRLAVPSTDTQYF.